This T cell receptor beta chain was found in a study of blood T cell repertoires in COVID-19. About the research overall: PBMCs, B-cell-depleted T cells, or T cells provided the cDNA or gDNA that made up the material.

The CDR3 runs 15 residues. The germline V gene has CDR1 LNHDA and CDR2 SQIVND (reference sequence). The V and J ends lost 3 bases and 2 bases, in that order; junction bases with no gene match: 3. Original data processing: How many nucleated cells were present was estimated from reference gene primer amplification. Only in-frame clones appear in the TCRdb table, and some are missing; sequencing was by immunoSEQ multiplex PCR. V and J calls and clone size come straight from that table; D and trimming were deduced from the DNA. The data contain about 82,000 clones, around two thirds of them singletons. The source material was peripheral blood. The origin of this receptor is a human donor with acute or convalescent COVID-19. The donor label of this sample is uncertain. V is TRBV19 and J is TRBJ2-5, with 10 bases fitting TRBD2. The CDR3 DNA is TGTGCCAGTAGTATGACTAGCGGGTGGCAAGAGACCCAGTACTTC. Its protein product is CASSMTSGWQETQYF.